Following are 19 T cell receptor beta chains from one sample sequenced in a study of early T cells in non-severe SARS-CoV-2 infection (dated by TCRdb to the early 2020s). The method was 5' RACE. Reads for this sample came from a NextSeq 500. TCRdb reprocessed the public reads (quality trimming at Q25 with fastp, clone calling with MiXCR) and kept in-frame beta chains. Every entry covers one CDR3 protein and lists the most common genes and DNA from its rows. The sample data list about 42,000 distinct CDR3 sequences, and approximately 6.9% of these were observed just once. The top ten clonotypes cover roughly 4.8% of the sample. Sequencing was performed on whole blood. Receptors were obtained from an adult who was a healthcare worker with PCR-confirmed SARS-CoV-2 infection or an uninfected control (not recorded which).

This clonotype was picked up many times. This rearrangement joins TRBV7-3 to TRBJ1-1; D ambiguous. Trimming left V 0 bases short and J 4 bases short, with 6 bases between. Germline-derived CDR1 and CDR2 are SGHTA and FQGTGA. This CDR3 contains 13 residues. Written as DNA, the CDR3 is TGTGCCAGCAGCTTAACTATCGGCACTGAAGCTTTCTTT. As protein: CASSLTIGTEAFF.

Many counts were recorded for this clonotype. The genes are TRBV3-1 and TRBJ1-1; the D is unclear. Germline CDR1 reads LGHDT; CDR2 reads YNNKEL (reference sequence). With 2 bases removed from V and 1 base from J, the gap between germline ends came to 11 bases. CDR3 size: 15 residues. Here the CDR3 DNA reads TGTGCCAGCAGCCAAAGGAAGTTAGGGAACACTGAAGCTTTCTTT. Its translation: CASSQRKLGNTEAFF.

This clonotype was seen at least ten times. V and J are TRBV7-6 and TRBJ2-3, with 9 nucleotides matching TRBD1. The CDR3 is 16 amino acids. The V gene end was trimmed by 2 bases and the J gene end by 5 bases; junction bases not matched to a gene: 8. The V gene's germline CDR1 is SGHVS and CDR2 FNYEAQ. CDR3 in DNA: TGTGCCAGCAGCTTAATGGCCGGGACAGGGCTAGATACGCAGTATTTT. Translating gives CASSLMAGTGLDTQYF.

This clonotype has only a few counts. The chain recombines TRBV27 with TRBJ2-5; 7 bases line up with TRBD1. Germline CDR1 MNHEY, CDR2 SMNVEV (reference sequence). V lost 2 bases, J lost 1 base, and 7 bases stayed unmatched. The CDR3 extends over 16 amino acids. CDR3 region: CASSLNPGTAQETQYF. CDR3 in DNA: TGTGCCAGCAGTTTAAATCCTGGGACAGCCCAAGAGACCCAGTACTTC.

The chain joins TRBV2 to TRBJ2-3; TRBD2 is a possible D gene (7 bases). V was clipped by 8 bases and J by 1 base, with 10 bases between them. Germline V gene data show CDR1 as SNHLY and CDR2 as FYNNEI. The CDR3 covers 13 residues. This chain's CDR3 is CASGGARTDTQYF. The CDR3 region has the DNA TGTGCCAGCGGGGGGGCCCGCACAGATACGCAGTATTTT.

The table lists this clonotype with many counts. J is TRBJ2-7 and V is TRBV20-1, with 12 bases that match TRBD1. Germline V lookup: CDR1 DFQATT, CDR2 SNEGSKA (reference sequence). The length of the CDR3 is 14 residues. V shed 3 bases, J shed 6 bases, and the junction held 6 bases outside the gene matches. DNA for the CDR3: TGCAGTGCTAGTGTTCCGGGACAGGGGGCCGAGCAGTACTTC. This translates into CSASVPGQGAEQYF.

This clonotype was picked up many times. The chain combines TRBV7-9 with TRBJ1-5; 8 positions match TRBD1. The CDR3 is made up of 20 amino acids. From germline, CDR1 is SEHNR and CDR2 FQNEAQ (reference sequence). V shed 1 base and J 1 base; nucleotides not matched to a gene: 15. The CDR3 protein is CASSLGPYRGRGLSNQPQHF. In DNA, the CDR3 is TGTGCCAGCAGCTTAGGTCCCTACAGGGGGAGGGGTCTAAGCAATCAGCCCCAGCATTTT.

J is TRBJ1-4 and V is TRBV4-2; tentative D call: TRBD1 (5 bases). V lost 0 bases, J lost 10 bases, and 12 bases lay in between. The CDR3 consists of 14 residues. CDR1 is LGHNA, CDR2 YNFKEQ, per germline. The CDR3 region has the DNA TGTGCCAGCAGCCAAGATGAGGGGATCGGAAAACTGTTTTTT. Its translation: CASSQDEGIGKLFF.

This clonotype has just one count. The chain carries TRBV12-3 or TRBV12-4 and TRBJ2-7, with TRBD1 matching over 9 bases. Trimming at V came to 5 bases and at J to 0 bases, leaving 5 bases not matched to a gene. The CDR3 is made up of 15 amino acids. DNA for the CDR3: TGTGCCAGCAGTCCCTCGGGACAGGGCTCCTACGAGCAGTACTTC. Amino acids: CASSPSGQGSYEQYF.

Details on this clonotype: A much larger clone lies one base from this, so it may be a read error. Given the absence of the conserved phenylalanine or tryptophan at the CDR3 end, a read error is likely. This rearrangement joins TRBV3-1 to TRBJ1-4; no definite D call. Germline V lookup: CDR1 LGHDT, CDR2 YNNKEL (reference sequence). The CDR3 is 15 amino acids. Trimming removed 0 bases from V and 4 bases from J, with 9 bases in between. CDR3 region: CASSQDRAFNEKLFI. Written as DNA, the CDR3 is TGTGCCAGCAGCCAAGATCGTGCCTTTAATGAAAAACTGTTTATT.

The sample holds a few counts of this clonotype. V usage is TRBV9 and J usage is TRBJ2-3, with D uncertain. Germline assignment: CDR1 SGDLS and CDR2 YYNGEE. The CDR3 is 14 amino acids. Trimming took 1 base from V and 0 from J, leaving 6 bases between them. CDR3 sequence: CASSVNPSTDTQYF. The CDR3 coding sequence is TGTGCCAGCAGCGTAAATCCTAGCACAGATACGCAGTATTTT.

This rearrangement joins TRBV19 to TRBJ2-1; possible D gene TRBD1, 5 bases. The CDR3 extends over 15 amino acids. V was shortened by 2 bases and J by 7 bases, with 15 bases between the two germline ends. Germline CDR1 and CDR2: LNHDA and SQIVND (reference sequence). The CDR3 DNA reads as TGTGCCAGTAGTATAAAGGTGGAAGGGGTAAATGAGCAGTTCTTC. This sequence encodes CASSIKVEGVNEQFF.

This clonotype has more than one count but fewer than ten. The chain is built from TRBV12-3 or TRBV12-4 and TRBJ1-2; D not resolved. Trimming left V 1 base short and J 4 bases short, with 10 bases between. The CDR3 totals 14 residues. CDR3 bases: TGTGCCAGCAGTTTAGGTCCCGGACCCTATGGCTACACCTTC. Protein product: CASSLGPGPYGYTF.

This clonotype was counted ten times or more. V and J are TRBV4-2 and TRBJ2-7, with 10 bases matching TRBD1. After removal of 1 base from V and 5 bases from J, the junction contained 14 bases not matched to a gene. The CDR3 loop spans 18 amino acids. Germline CDR1 LGHNA, CDR2 YNFKEQ. CDR3 DNA sequence: TGTGCCAGCAGCCAAGGAGATATCCGGGACAGGGGTATCGACGAGCAGTACTTC. Translating it yields CASSQGDIRDRGIDEQYF.

Only a few counts were recorded for this clonotype. The V gene is TRBV27, the J gene TRBJ2-7; tentative D call: TRBD1 (5 bases). Germline CDR1 MNHEY, CDR2 SMNVEV (reference sequence). Trimming removed 5 bases from V and 4 bases from J, with 15 bases in between. The CDR3 covers 14 residues. The CDR3 is CASSTGAYQYEQYF. The DNA of the CDR3 is TGTGCCAGCAGTACTGGGGCCTACCAATACGAGCAGTACTTC.

The chain couples TRBV20-1 to TRBJ2-4, with 12 bases identical to TRBD2. The CDR3 length is 17 residues. J gave up 1 base and V 4 bases, and 8 bases lay outside the gene matches. Per germline, CDR1 DFQATT and CDR2 SNEGSKA (reference sequence). CDR3 DNA: TGCAGTGCTAAGGCTAGCGGGGGGGTCCCGGCCAAAAACATTCAGTACTTC. Amino acid sequence: CSAKASGGVPAKNIQYF.

This clonotype was counted a few times. This rearrangement joins TRBV20-1 to TRBJ1-6, with a tentative D call TRBD1 (6 bases). Between the trimmed V and J ends, which lost 0 bases and 2 bases, there was a span of 11 bases. Per germline, CDR1 DFQATT and CDR2 SNEGSKA (reference sequence). The CDR3 has 16 residues. The CDR3 region is CSARDPQGPYNSPLHF. CDR3 nucleotide sequence: TGCAGTGCTAGAGACCCACAGGGCCCCTATAATTCACCCCTCCACTTT.

This clonotype has more than one count but fewer than ten. J is TRBJ1-2 and V is TRBV5-1, with D perhaps matching TRBD1 (6 bases). CDR1 SGHRS and CDR2 YFSETQ come from the germline V gene. The CDR3 covers 13 residues. Trimming took off 0 bases at V and 8 bases at J, with 11 bases between the two ends. In DNA form, the CDR3 reads TGCGCCAGCAGCTTGGAACAGGGTTACGGCTACACCTTC. Protein sequence: CASSLEQGYGYTF.

This clonotype was counted many times. The V gene is TRBV5-1, the J gene TRBJ2-5; TRBD2 matches 14 bases. The germline V gene has CDR1 SGHRS and CDR2 YFSETQ. With 4 bases clipped from V and 4 bases from J, the junction kept 6 bases outside the gene matches. This CDR3 has 16 residues. In DNA form, the CDR3 reads TGCGCCAGCAGCAGACTAGCGGGGGGGCCACCAGAGACCCAGTACTTC. Translated: CASSRLAGGPPETQYF.